The 30 T cell receptor beta chains in this list originate from one sample, sequenced in a study of type 1 and type 2 diabetes patients. PCR was run on genomic DNA. The TCR beta CDR3 region was amplified using 30 forward and 13 reverse primers. TCRdb called the multiplex PCR reads again in MiXCR, with one record for every CDR3 protein. The sample lists 280,000 or so distinct CDR3 sequences; approximately 50% were seen once. Sequenced material: peripheral blood mononuclear cells (PBMCs). Receptor source: a man between 18 and 29 years old with type 2 diabetes.

The rearrangement links TRBV28 to TRBJ2-7; no firm D call. The J call may be mistaken, given a closer DNA end match to TRBJ2-5. Germline CDR1 reads MDHEN; CDR2 reads SYDVKM. The CDR3 totals 13 residues. The CDR3 sequence: CASSSRVVETQYF. CDR3 in DNA: TGTGCCAGCAGTTCACGGGTCGTGGAGACCCAGTACTTC.

The J gene is TRBJ2-7, the V gene TRBV27; a possible D gene is TRBD2 (6 bases). The V and J ends lost 2 bases and 3 bases respectively, with 11 bases between them. This CDR3 has 14 residues. Germline V gene data show CDR1 as MNHEY and CDR2 as SMNVEV (reference sequence). Here the CDR3 DNA reads TGTGCCAGCAGTTTAGGAGGGGCTGGCTACGAGCAGTACTTC. It is translated as CASSLGGAGYEQYF.

This chain connects TRBV7-9 to TRBJ2-3; tentatively, D is TRBD1 (5 bases). CDR1 is SEHNR, CDR2 FQNEAQ, per germline (reference sequence). The CDR3 loop spans 14 amino acids. V was pared by 3 bases and J by 0 bases, with 7 bases between. The DNA of the CDR3 is TGTGCCAGCAGCTTTACAGGTAGCACAGATACGCAGTATTTT. Translated, it gives CASSFTGSTDTQYF.

This clonotype showed up just a few times. The rearrangement joins TRBV20-1 to TRBJ1-1; TRBD1 might be the D (5 bases). The CDR3 contains 11 residues. Germline-derived CDR1 and CDR2 are DFQATT and SNEGSKA (reference sequence). The ends were cut back, 2 bases at V and 11 bases at J, with 12 bases in the middle. The CDR3 DNA reads as TGCAGTGCTAGATCCCGACAGTTGGCTTTCTTT. It specifies CSARSRQLAFF.

The table lists this clonotype with a count of one. The V call is TRBV7-6, the J call TRBJ2-7; 7 bases map to TRBD2. This CDR3 has 16 residues. The V segment lost 1 base and the J segment 3 bases; nucleotides outside the gene matches: 9. Per the germline V gene, CDR1 is SGHVS and CDR2 is FNYEAQ. The CDR3 DNA is TGTGCCAGCAGCTTAGTTTCGGGCGGGAGTGGCTACGAGCAGTACTTC. Its translation: CASSLVSGGSGYEQYF.

The chain is built from TRBV27 and TRBJ2-7; TRBD1 matches at 9 bases. Germline CDR1 and CDR2: MNHEY and SMNVEV (reference sequence). V trimming: 6 bases; J trimming: 3 bases; junction bases outside the gene matches: 3. The CDR3 has 13 amino acids. The CDR3 DNA follows: TGTGCCAGCAGGGGGACAGGGCGCTACGAGCAGTACTTC. Protein product: CASRGTGRYEQYF.

The gene calls are TRBV20-1 and TRBJ1-4; tentative D call: TRBD1 (6 bases). Trimming left V 4 bases short and J 7 bases short, with 13 bases between. The CDR3 is 13 residues long. The V gene's germline CDR1 is DFQATT and CDR2 SNEGSKA (reference sequence). As DNA, the CDR3 is TGCAGTGCTAACAGGGAAGTAGGTGAAAAACTGTTTTTT. As protein: CSANREVGEKLFF.

This clonotype was seen at least ten times. The chain uses TRBV15 and TRBJ1-6; D unresolved. The CDR3 runs to 16 residues. V was shortened by 0 bases and J by 5 bases, with 11 bases between the two germline ends. Germline assignment: CDR1 LNHNV and CDR2 YYDKDF (reference sequence). CDR3: CATSRDGKGHNSPLHF. The DNA for the CDR3 is TGTGCCACCAGCAGAGATGGGAAAGGACATAATTCACCCCTCCACTTT.

This rearrangement joins TRBV4-2 to TRBJ2-2; the match to TRBD2 covers 9 bases. Per germline, CDR1 LGHNA and CDR2 YNFKEQ. J was trimmed by 4 bases and V by 0 bases; bases with no gene match: 3. This CDR3 comprises 16 residues. The CDR3 DNA sequence: TGTGCCAGCAGCCAAGATGCGGGAGGGCCCACCGGGGAGCTGTTTTTT. Amino acid sequence: CASSQDAGGPTGELFF.

This clonotype was detected a few times. V and J are TRBV20-1 and TRBJ1-4; 10 bases are shared with TRBD1. The V and J ends lost 5 bases and 5 bases, in that order; junction bases with no gene match: 5. Germline assignment: CDR1 DFQATT and CDR2 SNEGSKA (reference sequence). This CDR3 contains 14 residues. The CDR3 bases are TGCAGTGCTCCTCCGGGACAGGGGAATGAAAAACTGTTTTTT. Its protein is CSAPPGQGNEKLFF.

This clonotype was picked up a small number of times. The rearrangement joins TRBV5-6 to TRBJ2-7; D is undetermined. CDR1 is SGHDT and CDR2 is YYEEEE in the germline V gene. V lost 1 base and J lost 7, with 18 bases in between. This CDR3 spans 15 amino acids. CDR3 sequence: CASSLSDGPRQEQYF. The CDR3 DNA reads as TGTGCCAGCAGCTTGAGTGACGGCCCACGCCAGGAGCAGTACTTC.

In DNA, the CDR3 is TGTGCCAGCAGCTCTCGGACGGAAAATAATGAAAAACTGTTTTTT. Protein: CASSSRTENNEKLFF. The rearrangement links TRBV7-2 to TRBJ1-4; D remains unclear. This CDR3 has 15 amino acids. Germline V gene data show CDR1 as SGHTA and CDR2 as FQGNSA. Trimming left V 4 bases short and J 4 bases short, with 13 bases between. The variable domain in full, completed from reference TRBV7-2 and TRBJ1-4, reads GAGVSQSPSNKVTEKGKDVELRCDPISGHTALYWYRQSLGQGLEFLIYFQGNSAPDKSGLPSDRFSAERTGGSVSTLTIQRTQQEDSAVYLCASSSRTENNEKLFFGSGTQLSVL.

The V and J genes are TRBV4-1 and TRBJ2-7, with 9 bases that match TRBD1. After removal of 1 base from V and 5 bases from J, the junction contained 15 bases not matched to a gene. There are 18 residues in the CDR3. Germline V lookup: CDR1 MGHRA, CDR2 YSYEKL. The CDR3 DNA follows: TGCGCCAGCAGCCAAGGACGTGTGGCCGGGACAGGGTCGCACGAGCAGTACTTC. Translating it yields CASSQGRVAGTGSHEQYF.

This clonotype came up a few times. The CDR3 loop is CACQGGKFYSGANVLTF. The CDR3 DNA reads TGTGCCTGTCAGGGGGGAAAGTTCTATTCTGGGGCCAACGTCCTGACTTTC. The chain uses TRBV30 and TRBJ2-6, with D possibly being TRBD1 (7 bases). Trimming pared 6 bases from V and 1 base from J, leaving 19 bases between. This CDR3 comprises 17 residues. Per the germline V gene, CDR1 is GTSNPN and CDR2 is SVGIG (reference sequence).

The chain couples TRBV10-3 to TRBJ2-1; 9 bases are a match to TRBD2. The V gene end was trimmed by 6 bases and the J gene end by 12 bases; junction bases not matched to a gene: 9. The CDR3 totals 13 residues. Germline V gene sequence: CDR1 ENHRY, CDR2 SYGVKD. CDR3 in amino acids: CAIRDSGGRGQFF. The CDR3 DNA follows: TGTGCCATCAGGGATAGCGGGGGACGTGGGCAGTTCTTC.

This chain joins TRBV5-1 and TRBJ2-2; D is uncertain. CDR1 is SGHRS and CDR2 is YFSETQ in the germline V gene. The CDR3 has 14 amino acids. V was pared by 5 bases and J by 1 base, with 9 bases between. CDR3 bases: TGCGCCAGCAGTCTCTTTTTGAACACCGGGGAGCTGTTTTTT. Translation gives CASSLFLNTGELFF.

To note about this clonotype: The junction does not match germline at one end; this may be a read error. The gene calls are TRBV5-1 and TRBJ2-7; perhaps D is TRBD1 or TRBD2 (5 bases each). The CDR3 sequence is 13 residues long. The germline V gene has CDR1 SGHRS and CDR2 YFSETQ. The CDR3 coding sequence is TGCGCCAGCAGCTCCGGGACCTCCCACGAGCAGTACTTC. Protein sequence: CASSSGTSHEQYF.

The CDR3 sequence is CASSFFLRRDTEAFF. DNA for the CDR3: TGTGCCAGCAGCTTTTTTCTTCGGAGGGACACTGAAGCTTTCTTT. The chain recombines TRBV11-2 with TRBJ1-1; D remains ambiguous. The V end was cut by 3 bases, the J end by 3 bases, with 14 bases between. The length of the CDR3 is 15 residues. CDR1 and CDR2 (germline): SGHAT, FQNNGV. Variable domain in full (rest from reference TRBV11-2 and TRBJ1-1): EAGVAQSPRYKIIEKRQSVAFWCNPISGHATLYWYQQILGQGPKLLIQFQNNGVVDDSQLPKDRFSAERLKGVDSTLKIQPAKLEDSAVYLCASSFFLRRDTEAFFGQGTRLTVV.

V is TRBV30 and J is TRBJ2-7; perhaps D is TRBD1 or TRBD2 (5 bases each). Germline V gene lookup returns CDR1 GTSNPN and CDR2 SVGIG (reference sequence). V was trimmed by 2 bases and J by 2 bases, leaving 10 bases between them. CDR3 size: 13 residues. The CDR3: CAWSTGAAYEQYF. The CDR3 DNA follows: TGTGCCTGGAGTACCGGGGCAGCCTACGAGCAGTACTTC.

The chain employs TRBV28 and TRBJ2-6; no reliable D call. This CDR3 has 13 residues. Germline V gives CDR1 MDHEN, CDR2 SYDVKM. V was trimmed by 10 bases and J by 2 bases, leaving 9 bases between them. The CDR3 is CATSITGANVLTF. In DNA, the CDR3 is TGTGCCACCTCAATAACTGGGGCCAACGTCCTGACTTTC.

The genes are TRBV5-4 and TRBJ2-7; D remains ambiguous. The germline V and J ends were trimmed by 1 base and 5 bases, with 4 bases remaining between them. The CDR3 runs 11 residues. Per the germline V gene, CDR1 is SGHNT and CDR2 is YYREEE (reference sequence). The CDR3 DNA reads as TGTGCCAGCAGCTTGATCCACGAGCAGTACTTC. It is translated as CASSLIHEQYF.

This clonotype showed up many times. The chain recombines TRBV5-1 with TRBJ2-3; 9 nucleotides line up with TRBD1. The germline V gene has CDR1 SGHRS and CDR2 YFSETQ. The CDR3 extends over 14 amino acids. The V and J ends lost 7 bases and 4 bases, in that order; junction bases with no gene match: 7. DNA of the CDR3: TGCGCCAGCCGGGAGGACAGGGGCCCAGATACGCAGTATTTT. Residues: CASREDRGPDTQYF.

This sequence joins TRBV2 and TRBJ1-1; unclear D gene. Germline CDR1 SNHLY, CDR2 FYNNEI. V lost 8 bases, J lost 1 base, and 14 bases lay in between. The CDR3 is made up of 14 amino acids. The CDR3: CASQARTANTEAFF. CDR3 sequence (DNA): TGTGCCAGCCAGGCCCGGACCGCGAACACTGAAGCTTTCTTT. Supplemented by reference TRBV2 and TRBJ1-1, the full variable domain reads EPEVTQTPSHQVTQMGQEVILRCVPISNHLYFYWYRQILGQKVEFLVSFYNNEISEKSEIFDDQFSVERPDGSNFTLKIRSTKLEDSAMYFCASQARTANTEAFFGQGTRLTVV.

This rearrangement joins TRBV7-2 to TRBJ2-2; D possibly uses TRBD1 or TRBD2 (5 bases each). Germline CDR1 is SGHTA and CDR2 is FQGNSA. The CDR3 is made up of 15 amino acids. V lost 3 bases and J lost 2, with 10 bases in between. The CDR3: CASSLGTINTGELFF. The DNA for the CDR3 is TGTGCCAGCAGCTTGGGGACCATCAACACCGGGGAGCTGTTTTTT.

This clonotype has just a few counts. The chain couples TRBV5-5 to TRBJ2-1; 9 bases map to TRBD1. The CDR3 extends over 15 amino acids. Germline values: CDR1 SGHKS, CDR2 YYEKEE (reference sequence). Trimming cost V 0 bases and J 7 bases; bases outside gene matches: 5. The CDR3 reads CASSLVGQGMNEQFF. The CDR3 DNA is TGTGCCAGCAGCTTGGTTGGACAGGGGATGAATGAGCAGTTCTTC.

This clonotype was recorded many times. The chain carries TRBV2 and TRBJ2-7, with unresolved D. Trimming left V 0 bases short and J 5 bases short, with 20 bases between. CDR3 size: 17 residues. Germline V gene data show CDR1 as SNHLY and CDR2 as FYNNEI. The CDR3 DNA reads as TGTGCCAGCAGTGAAGCGCTTAAATTGGGCAGAAGCGACGAGCAGTACTTC. It codes for CASSEALKLGRSDEQYF.

This clonotype was counted once. The chain couples TRBV30 to TRBJ2-3; 10 bases are a match to TRBD2. CDR3 size: 19 residues. The V gene's germline CDR1 is GTSNPN and CDR2 SVGIG (reference sequence). V lost 3 bases and J lost 1; bases outside the gene matches: 16. CDR3 protein: CAWRKQKRGGRSGTDTQYF. As DNA, the CDR3 is TGTGCCTGGAGGAAGCAGAAGCGGGGGGGCCGGTCCGGCACAGATACGCAGTATTTT.

This clonotype was counted at least ten times. The V gene is TRBV19, the J gene TRBJ2-7, with no clear D. Germline loops: CDR1 LNHDA, CDR2 SQIVND (reference sequence). Between the trimmed V and J ends, which lost 11 bases and 7 bases, there was a span of 18 bases. The CDR3 is 12 residues long. The CDR3 DNA reads as TGTGCCCAAGTAAGGTGGGCAGATGAGCAGTACTTC. It encodes CAQVRWADEQYF.

The CDR3 here is CASRQGVSWEQFF. DNA for the CDR3: TGCGCCAGCAGACAGGGGGTGTCATGGGAGCAGTTCTTC. J is TRBJ2-1 and V is TRBV10-1; 8 positions agree with TRBD1. This CDR3 region has 13 residues. The trim removed 6 bases at V and 10 bases at J, leaving 8 bases unmatched. Germline CDR1 reads WNHNN; CDR2 reads SYGVQD (reference sequence).

For this clonotype: No conserved phenylalanine or tryptophan ends this CDR3, so it is likely a read error. The gene calls are TRBV28 and TRBJ2-7; 8 bases are a match to TRBD2. Germline-derived CDR1 and CDR2 are MDHEN and SYDVKM. The CDR3 runs 13 residues. CDR3 loop: CASSAGGPYEQYL. CDR3 nucleotide sequence: TGCGCCAGCAGTGCGGGAGGACCCTACGAGCAGTACCTC.